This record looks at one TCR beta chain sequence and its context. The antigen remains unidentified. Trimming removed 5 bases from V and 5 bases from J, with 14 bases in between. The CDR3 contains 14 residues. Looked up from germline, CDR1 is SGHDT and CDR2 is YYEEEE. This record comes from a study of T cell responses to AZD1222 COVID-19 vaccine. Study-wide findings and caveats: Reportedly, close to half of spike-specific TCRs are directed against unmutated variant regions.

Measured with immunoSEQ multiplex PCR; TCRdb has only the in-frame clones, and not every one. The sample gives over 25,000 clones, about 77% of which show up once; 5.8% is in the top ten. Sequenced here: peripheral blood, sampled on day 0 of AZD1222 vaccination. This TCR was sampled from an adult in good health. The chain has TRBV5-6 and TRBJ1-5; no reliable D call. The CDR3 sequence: CASRWPGPDQPQHF. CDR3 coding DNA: TGTGCCAGCAGATGGCCAGGACCCGATCAGCCCCAGCATTTT.